The source of this TCR beta chain is a study of shared clonotypes between healthy human individuals. Clones were sequenced by immunoSEQ multiplex PCR, and TCRdb holds only the in-frame ones, with some missing. The sample records roughly 1,600,000 clones, 98% being singletons. Each sample came from a Caucasian adult donor living in Nashville, Tennessee. The trim removed 6 bases at V and 5 bases at J, leaving 20 bases unmatched. The CDR3 has 17 residues. CDR1 is SQVTM, CDR2 ANQGSEA, per germline. The sequenced sample was naive CD4+ T cells sorted from blood. Noted subset: CD45RA+ positively selected. This TCR was recovered from a man aged 30 to 45 in good health. J is TRBJ2-5 and V is TRBV29-1, with 8 bases aligning to TRBD2. CDR3: CSVSRGAGVAGTETQYF. The CDR3 DNA is TGCAGCGTCAGTCGTGGGGCTGGAGTAGCGGGAACGGAGACCCAGTACTTC.